The clone carrying this T cell receptor (beta chain) showed up just a few times. Its antigen is still unknown. The CDR3 sequence is 13 residues long. With V trimmed by 4 bases and J by 5 bases, 4 bases remained unmatched. Looked up from germline, CDR1 is SQVTM and CDR2 is ANQGSEA. TCRdb passed the RT-PCR reads through MiXCR, listing each CDR3 protein once. The repertoire holds hundreds of thousands of distinct CDR3 sequences, about 7.6% seen once, with under 15% in the top ten. This record comes from a study of response to subunit inactivated influenza vaccine. General study results and limits: The authors put forward the suggestion that each seasonal influenza vaccination may bring in only a limited number of new T cells.

The chain is built from TRBV29-1 and TRBJ2-1; 8 bases are a match to TRBD2. The input for sequencing was PBMCs from blood, taken roughly 24 months after vaccination. This clonotype was sampled from a man aged 45 to 75 who received an inactivated influenza vaccine. In DNA, the CDR3 is TGCAGCGTTGCCGGGAGGGCCAACAATGAGCAGTTCTTC. Protein product: CSVAGRANNEQFF.